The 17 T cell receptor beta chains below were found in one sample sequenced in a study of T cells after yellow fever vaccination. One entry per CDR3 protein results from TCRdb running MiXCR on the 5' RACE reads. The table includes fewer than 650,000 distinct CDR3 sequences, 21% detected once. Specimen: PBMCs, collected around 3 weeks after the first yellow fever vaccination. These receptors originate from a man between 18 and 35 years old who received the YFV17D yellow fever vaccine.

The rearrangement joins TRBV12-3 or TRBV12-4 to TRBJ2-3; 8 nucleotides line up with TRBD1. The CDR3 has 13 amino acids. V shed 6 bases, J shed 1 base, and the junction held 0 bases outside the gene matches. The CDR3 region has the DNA TGTGCCAGCAGGGACAGGGGCACAGATACGCAGTATTTT. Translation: CASRDRGTDTQYF.

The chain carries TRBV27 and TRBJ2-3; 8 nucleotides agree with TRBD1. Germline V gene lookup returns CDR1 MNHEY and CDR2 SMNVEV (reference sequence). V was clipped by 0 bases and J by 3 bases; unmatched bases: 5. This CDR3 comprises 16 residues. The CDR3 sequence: CASSLSSGGRTDTQYF. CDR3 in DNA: TGTGCCAGCAGTTTATCATCAGGGGGCAGGACAGATACGCAGTATTTT.

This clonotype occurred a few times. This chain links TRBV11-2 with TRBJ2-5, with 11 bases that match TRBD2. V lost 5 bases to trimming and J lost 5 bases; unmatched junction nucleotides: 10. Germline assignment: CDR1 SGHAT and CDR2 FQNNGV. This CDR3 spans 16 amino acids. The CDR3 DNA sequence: TGTGCCAGCAGCCCGTTAGCGGGGGGGCCGATGGAGACCCAGTACTTC. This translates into CASSPLAGGPMETQYF.

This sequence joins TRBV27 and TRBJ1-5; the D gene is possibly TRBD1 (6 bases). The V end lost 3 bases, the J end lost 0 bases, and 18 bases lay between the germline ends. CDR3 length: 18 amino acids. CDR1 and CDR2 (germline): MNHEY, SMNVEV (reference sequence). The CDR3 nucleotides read TGTGCCAGCAGTTTGGGTCTAGGGGGGGGGAATAGCAATCAGCCCCAGCATTTT. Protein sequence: CASSLGLGGGNSNQPQHF.

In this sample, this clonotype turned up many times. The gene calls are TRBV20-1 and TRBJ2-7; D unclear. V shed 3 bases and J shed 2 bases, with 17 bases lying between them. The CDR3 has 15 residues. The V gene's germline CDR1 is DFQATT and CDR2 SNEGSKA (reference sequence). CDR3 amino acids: CSASPTAFDPYEQYV. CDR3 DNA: TGCAGTGCTAGCCCGACCGCTTTCGACCCCTACGAGCAGTACGTC.

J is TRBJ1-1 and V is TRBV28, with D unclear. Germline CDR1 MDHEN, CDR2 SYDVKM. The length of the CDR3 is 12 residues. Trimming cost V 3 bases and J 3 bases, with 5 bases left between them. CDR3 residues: CASSLGYTEAFF. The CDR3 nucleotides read TGTGCCAGCAGTTTGGGGTACACTGAAGCTTTCTTT. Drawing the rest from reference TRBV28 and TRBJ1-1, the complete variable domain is DVKVTQSSRYLVKRTGEKVFLECVQDMDHENMFWYRQDPGLGLRLIYFSYDVKMKEKGDIPEGYSVSREKKERFSLILESASTNQTSMYLCASSLGYTEAFFGQGTRLTVV.

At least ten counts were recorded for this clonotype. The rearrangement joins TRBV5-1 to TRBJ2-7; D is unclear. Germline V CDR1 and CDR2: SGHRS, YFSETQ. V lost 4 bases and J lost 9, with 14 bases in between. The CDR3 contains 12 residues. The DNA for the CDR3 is TGCGCCAGCAGCCCAGGACCGAAGGGGCAGTACGTC. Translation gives CASSPGPKGQYV.

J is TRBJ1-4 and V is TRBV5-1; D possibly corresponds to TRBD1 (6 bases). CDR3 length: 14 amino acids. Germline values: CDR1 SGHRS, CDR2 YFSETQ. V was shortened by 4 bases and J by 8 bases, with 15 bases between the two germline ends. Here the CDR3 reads CASSLDSREEKLFF. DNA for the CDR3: TGCGCCAGCAGCCTGGACAGTCGGGAAGAAAAACTGTTTTTT.

CDR3 protein: CSVATSGGETQYF. CDR3 nucleotide sequence: TGCAGCGTTGCGACTAGCGGGGGGGAGACCCAGTACTTC. The chain is built from TRBV29-1 and TRBJ2-5, with 13 bases aligning to TRBD2. The CDR3 totals 13 residues. V trimming: 4 bases; J trimming: 5 bases; junction bases outside the gene matches: 1. Looked up from germline, CDR1 is SQVTM and CDR2 is ANQGSEA.

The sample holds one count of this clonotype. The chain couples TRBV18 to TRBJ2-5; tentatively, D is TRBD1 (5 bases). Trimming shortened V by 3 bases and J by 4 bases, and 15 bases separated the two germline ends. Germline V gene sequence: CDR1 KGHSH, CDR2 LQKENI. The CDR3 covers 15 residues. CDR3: CASSPARGPGETQYF. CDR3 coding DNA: TGTGCCAGCTCACCTGCTAGGGGCCCGGGAGAGACCCAGTACTTC.

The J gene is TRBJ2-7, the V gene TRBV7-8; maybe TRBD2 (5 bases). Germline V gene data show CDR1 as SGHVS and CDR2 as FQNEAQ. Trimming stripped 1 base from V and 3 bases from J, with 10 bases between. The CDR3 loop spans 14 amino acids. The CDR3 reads CASSLGTERYEQYV. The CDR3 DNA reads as TGTGCCAGCAGCTTAGGGACTGAACGCTACGAGCAGTACGTC.

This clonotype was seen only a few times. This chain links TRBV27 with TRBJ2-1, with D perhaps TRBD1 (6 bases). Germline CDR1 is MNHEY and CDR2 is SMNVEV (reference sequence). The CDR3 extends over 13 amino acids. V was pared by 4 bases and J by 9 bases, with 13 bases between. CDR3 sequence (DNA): TGTGCCAGCAGTTCTACAGGGTATAGTGAGCAGTTCTTC. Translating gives CASSSTGYSEQFF.

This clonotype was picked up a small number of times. The CDR3 sequence: CSVEDDDRGKPYEQYF. As DNA, the CDR3 is TGCAGCGTTGAAGACGACGACAGGGGAAAACCCTACGAGCAGTACTTC. The chain links TRBV29-1 to TRBJ2-7; 8 nucleotides align to TRBD1. This CDR3 contains 16 residues. Unmatched junction bases numbered 9, after V lost 0 bases and J lost 2 bases. CDR1 SQVTM and CDR2 ANQGSEA come from the germline V gene.

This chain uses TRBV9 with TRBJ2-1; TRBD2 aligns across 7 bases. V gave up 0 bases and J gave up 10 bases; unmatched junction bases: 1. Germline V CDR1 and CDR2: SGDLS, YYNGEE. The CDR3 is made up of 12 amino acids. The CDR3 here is CASSVVGGEQFF. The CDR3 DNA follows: TGTGCCAGCAGCGTAGTCGGGGGGGAGCAGTTCTTC.

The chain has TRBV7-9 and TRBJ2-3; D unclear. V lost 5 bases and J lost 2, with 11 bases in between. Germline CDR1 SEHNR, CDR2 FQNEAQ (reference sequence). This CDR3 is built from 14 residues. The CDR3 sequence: CASSRPAYTDTQYF. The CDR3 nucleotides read TGTGCCAGCAGCCGGCCGGCGTACACAGATACGCAGTATTTT.

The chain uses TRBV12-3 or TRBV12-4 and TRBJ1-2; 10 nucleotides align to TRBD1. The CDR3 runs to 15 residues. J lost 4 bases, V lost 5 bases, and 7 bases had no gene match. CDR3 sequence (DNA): TGTGCCAGCAGTCGGGACAGGGGCCGAATCTATGGCTACACCTTC. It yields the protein CASSRDRGRIYGYTF.

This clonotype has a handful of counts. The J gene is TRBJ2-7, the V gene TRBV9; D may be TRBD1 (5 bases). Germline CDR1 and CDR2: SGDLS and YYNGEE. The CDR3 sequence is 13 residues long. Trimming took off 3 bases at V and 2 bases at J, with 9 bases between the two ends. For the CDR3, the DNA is TGTGCCAGCAGCGACGACAGTGCCTACGAGCAGTACTTC. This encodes CASSDDSAYEQYF.